What follows are 17 T cell receptor beta chains derived from one specimen sequenced in a study of T-cell memory formation after mild COVID-19. From the 5' RACE reads, TCRdb called clonotypes with MiXCR, one entry per CDR3 protein. The table shows tens of thousands of distinct CDR3 sequences, with approximately 9% occurring only once. Sequenced input: PBMCs or a T cell subset sorted from them (not recorded which). The receptors originated from an adult woman who had mild COVID-19 (a few samples of this study predate the infection). Cell type and time point are not known.

This clonotype has more than one count but fewer than ten. Here the CDR3 reads CASSLRAGLAGSNEQFF. In DNA form, the CDR3 reads TGTGCCAGCAGCTTAAGGGCCGGACTAGCGGGATCCAATGAGCAGTTCTTC. The V gene is TRBV7-9, the J gene TRBJ2-1; 12 bases align to TRBD2. Per the germline V gene, CDR1 is SEHNR and CDR2 is FQNEAQ (reference sequence). V shed 2 bases, J shed 6 bases, and the junction held 8 bases outside the gene matches. The CDR3 runs to 17 residues.

The table lists this clonotype with many counts. The rearrangement joins TRBV7-2 to TRBJ2-7, with 11 bases fitting TRBD2. Germline lookup yields CDR1 SGHTA and CDR2 FQGNSA. The CDR3 contains 15 residues. The V segment lost 4 bases and the J segment 3 bases; nucleotides outside the gene matches: 5. CDR3 protein: CASSSRGTSGYEQYF. The CDR3 nucleotides are TGTGCCAGCAGCTCGAGGGGGACTAGCGGCTACGAGCAGTACTTC.

This clonotype was detected many times. The gene calls are TRBV29-1 and TRBJ1-2, with TRBD1 identical over 12 bases. CDR1 is SQVTM and CDR2 is ANQGSEA in the germline V gene. The CDR3 totals 15 residues. V trimming: 6 bases; J trimming: 5 bases; junction bases outside the gene matches: 10. The CDR3 reads CSVSPQGQGAYGYTF. The CDR3 region has the DNA TGCAGCGTCTCTCCCCAGGGACAGGGGGCGTATGGCTACACCTTC.

The chain couples TRBV9 to TRBJ2-1; 14 bases line up with TRBD2. The germline V gene encodes CDR1 SGDLS and CDR2 YYNGEE. V shed 2 bases, J shed 4 bases, and the junction held 11 bases outside the gene matches. CDR3 length equals 19 residues. CDR3 bases: TGTGCCAGCAGCGTCCTCCCGGGACTAGCGGGAGTAGTTTACAATGAGCAGTTCTTC. This encodes CASSVLPGLAGVVYNEQFF.

This clonotype has at least ten counts. The chain is built from TRBV29-1 and TRBJ2-1, with TRBD2 matching 10 bases. The ends lost 4 bases at V and 4 bases at J; junction bases unmatched: 10. Germline V gives CDR1 SQVTM, CDR2 ANQGSEA. The CDR3 covers 16 residues. CDR3 DNA sequence: TGCAGCGTTGGGCTAGCGGGAGCTTTGGGTTACAATGAGCAGTTCTTC. Amino acids: CSVGLAGALGYNEQFF.

This chain uses TRBV7-6 with TRBJ1-1, with a tentative D call TRBD1 (5 bases). The CDR3 loop spans 16 amino acids. Per germline, CDR1 SGHVS and CDR2 FNYEAQ. The V gene lost 2 bases and the J gene lost 3 bases, with 16 bases spanning the gap. The CDR3 loop is CASSLSIGAVYTEAFF. The CDR3 coding sequence is TGTGCCAGCAGCTTAAGTATAGGGGCGGTGTACACTGAAGCTTTCTTT. The full variable domain, with the rest looked up from reference TRBV7-6 and TRBJ1-1, is GAGVSQSPRYKVTKRGQDVALRCDPISGHVSLYWYRQALGQGPEFLTYFNYEAQQDKSGLPNDRFSAERPEGSISTLTIQRTEQRDSAMYRCASSLSIGAVYTEAFFGQGTRLTVV.

This clonotype was counted only a few times. The chain uses TRBV20-1 and TRBJ2-2; D assignment may be TRBD1 or TRBD2 (5 bases each). Trimming took 0 bases from V and 6 from J, leaving 5 bases between them. CDR1 DFQATT and CDR2 SNEGSKA come from the germline V gene (reference sequence). CDR3 length: 12 residues. In DNA, the CDR3 is TGCAGTGCTAGAGAGGGGGCCGGGGAGCTGTTTTTT. Translated: CSAREGAGELFF.

V gene TRBV14 combines with J gene TRBJ2-4; maybe TRBD1 (6 bases). The V end was cut by 4 bases, the J end by 0 bases, with 13 bases between. The CDR3 extends over 16 amino acids. Germline assignment: CDR1 SGHDN and CDR2 FVKESK. As DNA, the CDR3 is TGTGCCAGCAGCCCTACTACAGGGAGAGCCAAAAACATTCAGTACTTC. Translation gives CASSPTTGRAKNIQYF.

This clonotype was picked up a small number of times. The chain has TRBV9 and TRBJ2-7; TRBD1 is a possible D gene (5 bases). Trimming took 4 bases from V and 2 from J, leaving 10 bases between them. This CDR3 spans 13 amino acids. CDR1 is SGDLS, CDR2 YYNGEE, per germline. Written as DNA, the CDR3 is TGTGCCAGCAGCCCCCAAGGGGCCTACGAGCAGTACTTC. Protein: CASSPQGAYEQYF.

This clonotype was seen only a few times. V is TRBV7-9 and J is TRBJ1-2, with TRBD1 as a possible D gene (5 bases). Trimming pared 5 bases from V and 5 bases from J, leaving 12 bases between. Germline-derived CDR1 and CDR2 are SEHNR and FQNEAQ (reference sequence). CDR3 length: 13 residues. The CDR3 DNA is TGTGCCAGCAGCCCCGGGGCAGGGTATGGCTACACCTTC. It translates to CASSPGAGYGYTF.

This clonotype was seen a handful of times. The V and J genes are TRBV11-1 and TRBJ1-1; D gene ambiguous. In germline, CDR1 is SGHAT, CDR2 FQDESV (reference sequence). The CDR3 extends over 15 amino acids. The V gene lost 3 bases and the J gene lost 2 bases, with 13 bases spanning the gap. The CDR3 bases are TGTGCCAGCAGCTTTTACGGCAGTCGAAACACTGAAGCTTTCTTT. Translation: CASSFYGSRNTEAFF.

The rearrangement uses TRBV20-1 and TRBJ2-3, with D maybe TRBD2 (5 bases). This CDR3 comprises 14 residues. The V and J ends lost 6 bases and 1 base respectively, with 14 bases between them. CDR1 and CDR2 from the germline V gene are DFQATT and SNEGSKA (reference sequence). DNA for the CDR3: TGCAGTGCGCAACCTAGCACCGGCACAGATACGCAGTATTTT. Translating it yields CSAQPSTGTDTQYF.

This chain links TRBV12-3 or TRBV12-4 with TRBJ2-4, with D tentatively TRBD2 (6 bases). This CDR3 spans 14 amino acids. Trimming shortened V by 8 bases and J by 8 bases, and 19 bases separated the two germline ends. Here the CDR3 reads CASSQGAAGYIQYF. CDR3 in DNA: TGTGCCAGCTCTCAGGGAGCTGCGGGGTACATTCAGTACTTC.

V usage is TRBV4-2 and J usage is TRBJ2-2, with 13 bases matching TRBD2. Germline trimming cut 4 bases from V and 8 bases from J; bases unmatched to any gene: 4. The V gene's germline CDR1 is LGHNA and CDR2 YNFKEQ. There are 15 residues in the CDR3. The chain's CDR3 is CASSPRTSGRGELFF. The CDR3, as DNA: TGTGCCAGCAGCCCTAGGACTAGCGGGAGAGGGGAGCTGTTTTTT.

V and J are TRBV15 and TRBJ2-3; 8 nucleotides align to TRBD1. This CDR3 has 14 residues. The V gene's germline CDR1 is LNHNV and CDR2 YYDKDF (reference sequence). J lost 1 base, V lost 7 bases, and 4 bases had no gene match. The CDR3: CATTGGVGTDTQYF. The CDR3 DNA reads as TGTGCCACCACAGGGGGCGTAGGCACAGATACGCAGTATTTT.

This clonotype was recorded a few times. J is TRBJ1-3 and V is TRBV9; no firm D call. CDR1 SGDLS and CDR2 YYNGEE come from the germline V gene. V lost 1 base, J lost 4 bases, and 12 bases lay in between. There are 15 residues in the CDR3. The CDR3 is CASSVMGTDGNTIYF. DNA for the CDR3: TGTGCCAGCAGCGTAATGGGAACAGACGGAAACACCATATATTTT.

There are a few counts of this clonotype. V usage is TRBV20-1 and J usage is TRBJ2-2; D is possibly TRBD2 (5 bases). In germline, CDR1 is DFQATT, CDR2 SNEGSKA (reference sequence). Trimming took off 0 bases at V and 5 bases at J, with 10 bases between the two ends. The CDR3 covers 14 residues. The CDR3 spells CSARDPRGTGELFF. Written as DNA, the CDR3 is TGCAGTGCTAGAGATCCCAGAGGGACCGGGGAGCTGTTTTTT.